The 26 T cell receptor beta chains presented below share a single source sample, sequenced in a study of blood T cell repertoires in COVID-19. Assay: immunoSEQ multiplex PCR; the TCRdb copy retains only in-frame clones and omits some. This sample carries fewer than 250,000 clones, around four fifths of them seen once, and the ten largest clones take about 8.9%. The sequenced sample consisted of peripheral blood. The receptors come from a woman aged 45-59 years with acute or convalescent COVID-19.

This chain uses TRBV18 with TRBJ2-1; 9 bases match TRBD2. CDR3 length: 17 residues. Germline-derived CDR1 and CDR2 are KGHSH and LQKENI. Germline trimming cut 1 base from V and 7 bases from J; bases unmatched to any gene: 11. The CDR3 is CASSPQVAGGGRNEQFF. DNA for the CDR3: TGTGCCAGCTCACCACAGGTCGCGGGAGGGGGACGAAATGAGCAGTTCTTC.

V gene TRBV27 combines with J gene TRBJ2-7; the D gene is possibly TRBD1 (7 bases). There are 13 residues in the CDR3. V gave up 6 bases and J gave up 7 bases, with 16 bases separating them. Germline loops: CDR1 MNHEY, CDR2 SMNVEV (reference sequence). The CDR3 sequence: CASSRASGGEQYF. The CDR3, as DNA: TGTGCCAGCAGCAGGGCGTCAGGGGGGGAGCAGTACTTC.

This chain joins TRBV6-6 and TRBJ2-7; TRBD2 agrees at 10 bases. The CDR3 loop spans 15 amino acids. CDR1 is MNHNY and CDR2 is SVGAGI in the germline V gene (reference sequence). J gave up 0 bases and V 6 bases, and 5 bases lay outside the gene matches. The CDR3 DNA reads TGTGCCAGCAGCTTACTAGCGGGAATCTCCTACGAGCAGTACTTC. Encoded protein: CASSLLAGISYEQYF.

The chain employs TRBV4-1 and TRBJ2-5; TRBD2 is a possible D gene (7 bases). V was cut by 0 bases and J by 2 bases, with 19 bases left in between. In germline, CDR1 is MGHRA, CDR2 YSYEKL. The CDR3 has 18 residues. The CDR3 nucleotides are TGCGCCAGCAGCCAAGATCGGGGGGTTAAGGGGGAACAAGAGACCCAGTACTTC. This gives the protein CASSQDRGVKGEQETQYF.

This chain connects TRBV18 to TRBJ2-5, with 8 bases matching TRBD2. CDR1 is KGHSH, CDR2 LQKENI, per germline. The CDR3 runs to 15 residues. V was clipped by 2 bases and J by 1 base; unmatched bases: 3. CDR3 DNA: TGTGCCAGCTCACCAGTCGGGAGGGTCCAAGAGACCCAGTACTTC. The encoded protein is CASSPVGRVQETQYF.

The chain has TRBV29-1 and TRBJ2-5; D is undetermined. The V and J ends lost 6 bases and 5 bases respectively, with 16 bases between them. The V gene's germline CDR1 is SQVTM and CDR2 ANQGSEA. The CDR3 covers 13 residues. CDR3 DNA: TGCAGCGTCTCCCCGGGTTCTGGGGAGACCCAGTACTTC. It encodes CSVSPGSGETQYF.

The rearrangement joins TRBV27 to TRBJ1-5, with 9 bases fitting TRBD1. CDR3 size: 14 residues. Losses at the gene ends were 5 bases for V and 5 bases for J; bases not matched to a gene: 4. Germline-derived CDR1 and CDR2 are MNHEY and SMNVEV (reference sequence). CDR3 DNA sequence: TGTGCCAGCAGTGGACAGGGGTTTGATCAGCCCCAGCATTTT. This sequence encodes CASSGQGFDQPQHF.

The chain combines TRBV15 with TRBJ1-2, with 8 bases identical to TRBD1. Trimming at V came to 5 bases and at J to 5 bases, leaving 16 bases not matched to a gene. The CDR3 has 17 residues. Germline V gives CDR1 LNHNV, CDR2 YYDKDF (reference sequence). CDR3 residues: CATSSWTGKATGYGYTF. CDR3 nucleotide sequence: TGTGCCACCAGCTCGTGGACAGGGAAGGCTACTGGGTATGGCTACACCTTC.

The chain links TRBV25-1 to TRBJ2-1; a possible D gene is TRBD2 (7 bases). The ends were cut back, 0 bases at V and 5 bases at J, with 20 bases in the middle. Germline loops: CDR1 MGHDK, CDR2 SYGVNS. CDR3 size: 18 residues. The CDR3 DNA reads as TGTGCCAGCAGTGAATATAGCGCCCGGGGGGCGCGTAACAATGAGCAGTTCTTC. It is translated as CASSEYSARGARNNEQFF.

This chain uses TRBV19 with TRBJ2-3; 8 bases line up with TRBD2. The CDR3 has 17 amino acids. Germline CDR1 and CDR2: LNHDA and SQIVND (reference sequence). The junction had 10 bases not matched to a gene; V was cut back by 4 bases and J by 1 base. The CDR3 DNA sequence: TGTGCCAGTAGTACCGGGAGGGCCCTCGTTGGCACAGATACGCAGTATTTT. This sequence encodes CASSTGRALVGTDTQYF.

The genes are TRBV12-5 and TRBJ2-5; tentatively, D is TRBD1 (6 bases). This CDR3 has 14 amino acids. Germline V lookup: CDR1 LGHNT, CDR2 FRNRAP. The germline V and J ends were trimmed by 1 base and 5 bases, with 11 bases remaining between them. The CDR3 DNA follows: TGTGCTAGTGGTTTGGAACAGGGCTGGGAGACCCAGTACTTC. It encodes CASGLEQGWETQYF.

The V gene is TRBV6-1, the J gene TRBJ1-2; the D gene is possibly TRBD1 (6 bases). The V end was cut by 3 bases, the J end by 4 bases, with 9 bases between. The CDR3 is 13 amino acids. Germline CDR1 is MNHNS and CDR2 is SASEGT. The CDR3 DNA is TGTGCCAGCAGTGAGACAGGAACCTATGGCTACACCTTC. It specifies CASSETGTYGYTF.

This chain links TRBV15 with TRBJ2-2; D is possibly TRBD1 (5 bases). Germline V CDR1 and CDR2: LNHNV, YYDKDF (reference sequence). This CDR3 has 13 amino acids. The V and J ends lost 1 base and 7 bases respectively, with 7 bases between them. The CDR3 DNA reads TGTGCCACCAGCAGAGTGGGGCTCGGGGAGCTGTTTTTT. Protein: CATSRVGLGELFF.

This chain connects TRBV19 to TRBJ1-2; TRBD1 matches 9 bases. V lost 3 bases and J lost 10; bases outside the gene matches: 9. Germline V CDR1 and CDR2: LNHDA, SQIVND (reference sequence). The CDR3 extends over 14 amino acids. The CDR3 region has the DNA TGTGCCAGTAGTATGGGGGACAGGGCGGGAGACTACACCTTC. Translation gives CASSMGDRAGDYTF.

V is TRBV7-2 and J is TRBJ2-1; TRBD2 agrees at 11 bases. Germline CDR1 SGHTA, CDR2 FQGNSA. The CDR3 is made up of 16 amino acids. After removal of 1 base from V and 8 bases from J, the junction contained 7 bases not matched to a gene. The chain's CDR3 is CASSLVHLAGGDEQFF. The CDR3 region has the DNA TGTGCCAGCAGCTTAGTCCATCTAGCGGGAGGTGATGAGCAGTTCTTC. Drawing the rest from reference TRBV7-2 and TRBJ2-1, the complete variable domain is GAGVSQSPSNKVTEKGKDVELRCDPISGHTALYWYRQSLGQGLEFLIYFQGNSAPDKSGLPSDRFSAERTGGSVSTLTIQRTQQEDSAVYLCASSLVHLAGGDEQFFGPGTRLTVL.

This chain uses TRBV6-5 with TRBJ1-3; 9 nucleotides agree with TRBD1. V shed 5 bases, J shed 6 bases, and the junction held 8 bases outside the gene matches. CDR3 length equals 15 residues. Germline values: CDR1 MNHEY, CDR2 SVGAGI. The CDR3, as DNA: TGTGCCAGCAGTCTTGAAGGGACAGGGAAAAACACCATATATTTT. It specifies CASSLEGTGKNTIYF.

V gene TRBV29-1 combines with J gene TRBJ1-4; 11 nucleotides align to TRBD1. The ends lost 7 bases at V and 8 bases at J; junction bases unmatched: 6. This CDR3 region has 13 residues. Germline lookup yields CDR1 SQVTM and CDR2 ANQGSEA. As DNA, the CDR3 is TGCAGCGCCGGGGACAGGGGGAACGAAAAACTGTTTTTT. Translated, it gives CSAGDRGNEKLFF.

This clone was picked up many times. This chain links TRBV7-6 with TRBJ1-3; the D gene is possibly TRBD1 (6 bases). V was pared by 5 bases and J by 0 bases, with 17 bases between. Per the germline V gene, CDR1 is SGHVS and CDR2 is FNYEAQ. This CDR3 region has 17 residues. CDR3 amino acids: CASSKNDRMSSGNTIYF. In DNA form, the CDR3 reads TGTGCCAGCAGCAAGAACGACAGGATGAGCTCTGGAAACACCATATATTTT.

This clone was seen a single time. CDR3 residues: CASSAQGMGNQPQHF. The CDR3, as DNA: TGTGCCAGCAGCGCCCAGGGGATGGGCAATCAGCCCCAGCATTTT. The chain has TRBV7-2 and TRBJ1-5; D may be TRBD1 (6 bases). Trimming shortened V by 5 bases and J by 2 bases, and 13 bases separated the two germline ends. The CDR3 consists of 15 residues. The germline CDR1 and CDR2 sequences are SGHTA and FQGNSA.

This clone was seen a few times. This CDR3 is also generated by other DNA sequences in the sample. The chain's CDR3 is CASSPPGTSNEQFF. The DNA for the CDR3 is TGTGCCAGCTCACCACCCGGGACTAGTAATGAGCAGTTCTTC. The chain employs TRBV18 and TRBJ2-1, with TRBD2 identical over 8 bases. CDR1 is KGHSH and CDR2 is LQKENI in the germline V gene. CDR3 length: 14 amino acids. V gave up 0 bases and J gave up 7 bases; unmatched junction bases: 2.

The chain employs TRBV5-1 and TRBJ2-3, with a possible D match to TRBD2 (5 bases). The germline V gene has CDR1 SGHRS and CDR2 YFSETQ. The CDR3 contains 16 residues. Trimming stripped 0 bases from V and 0 bases from J, with 11 bases between. CDR3 amino acids: CASSLGIAISTDTQYF. The CDR3 DNA reads as TGCGCCAGCAGCTTGGGGATAGCGATTAGCACAGATACGCAGTATTTT.

The rearrangement links TRBV5-1 to TRBJ2-1; 10 positions match TRBD2. From germline, CDR1 is SGHRS and CDR2 YFSETQ. This CDR3 region has 15 residues. Losses at the gene ends were 4 bases for V and 7 bases for J; bases not matched to a gene: 8. CDR3 protein: CASSAPSGSMNEQFF. CDR3 nucleotide sequence: TGCGCCAGCAGCGCCCCTAGCGGGAGTATGAATGAGCAGTTCTTC.

The chain combines TRBV6-2 or TRBV6-3 with TRBJ2-7; 9 nucleotides agree with TRBD2. This CDR3 has 15 residues. The trim removed 4 bases at V and 7 bases at J, leaving 11 bases unmatched. Germline V gene sequence: CDR1 MNHEY, CDR2 SVGEGT. The CDR3 loop is CASSSKLAGFWEQYF. DNA of the CDR3: TGTGCCAGCAGTTCCAAGCTAGCGGGGTTCTGGGAGCAGTACTTC.

This clone has just a few counts. The gene calls are TRBV3-1 (or the pseudogene TRBV3-2) and TRBJ2-7; D remains unclear. V was trimmed by 1 base and J by 4 bases, leaving 5 bases between them. The CDR3 is 12 residues long. Germline CDR1 and CDR2: LGHDT and YNNKEL (reference sequence). The CDR3 nucleotides read TGTGCCAGCAGCCAAGTCGAGTACGAGCAGTACTTC. It is translated as CASSQVEYEQYF.

This clone was picked up one time. The CDR3 DNA follows: TGTGCCATCAGTGTTTCGGGGACAGCTCAGACCCAGTACTTC. Its translation: CAISVSGTAQTQYF. The genes are TRBV10-3 and TRBJ2-5, with 7 bases matching TRBD1. Germline CDR1 and CDR2: ENHRY and SYGVKD. The junction had 8 bases not matched to a gene; V was cut back by 4 bases and J by 6 bases. There are 14 residues in the CDR3.

The J gene is TRBJ1-2, the V gene TRBV6-5, with a tentative D call TRBD1 (6 bases). The CDR3 loop spans 13 amino acids. V gave up 4 bases and J gave up 4 bases, with 10 bases separating them. Germline loops: CDR1 MNHEY, CDR2 SVGAGI. Here the CDR3 DNA reads TGTGCCAGCAGTTCCCGAGGGGGCTATGGCTACACCTTC. Its protein is CASSSRGGYGYTF.